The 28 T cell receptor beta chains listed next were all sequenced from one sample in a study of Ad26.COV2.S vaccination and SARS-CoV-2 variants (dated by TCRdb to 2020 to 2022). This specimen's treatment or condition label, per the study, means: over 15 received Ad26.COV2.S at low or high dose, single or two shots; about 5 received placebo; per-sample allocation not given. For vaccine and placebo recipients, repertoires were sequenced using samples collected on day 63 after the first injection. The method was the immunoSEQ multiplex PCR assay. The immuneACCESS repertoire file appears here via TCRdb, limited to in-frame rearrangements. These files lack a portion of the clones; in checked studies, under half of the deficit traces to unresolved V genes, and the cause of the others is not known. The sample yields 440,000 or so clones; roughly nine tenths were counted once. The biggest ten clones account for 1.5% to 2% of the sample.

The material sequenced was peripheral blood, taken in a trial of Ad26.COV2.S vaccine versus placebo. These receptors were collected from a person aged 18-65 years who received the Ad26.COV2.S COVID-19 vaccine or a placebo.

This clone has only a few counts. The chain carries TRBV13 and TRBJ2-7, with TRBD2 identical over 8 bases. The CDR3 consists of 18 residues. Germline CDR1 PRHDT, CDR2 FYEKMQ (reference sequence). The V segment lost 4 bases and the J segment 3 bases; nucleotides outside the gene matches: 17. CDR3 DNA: TGTGCCAGCAGCTCAAAGCACACCGGGACTAGTCTTAACTACGAGCAGTACTTC. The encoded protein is CASSSKHTGTSLNYEQYF.

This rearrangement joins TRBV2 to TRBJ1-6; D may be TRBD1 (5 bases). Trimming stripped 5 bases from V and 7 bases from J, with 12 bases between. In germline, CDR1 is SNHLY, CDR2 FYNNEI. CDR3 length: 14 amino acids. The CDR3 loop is CASSQGVGNSPLHF. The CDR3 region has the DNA TGTGCCAGCAGTCAAGGGGTAGGGAATTCACCCCTCCACTTT.

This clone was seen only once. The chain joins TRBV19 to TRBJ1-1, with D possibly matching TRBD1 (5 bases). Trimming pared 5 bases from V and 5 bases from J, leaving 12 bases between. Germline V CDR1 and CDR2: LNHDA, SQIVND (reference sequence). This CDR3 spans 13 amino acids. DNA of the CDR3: TGTGCCAGTAGTGTGGGAGGGGTAACTGAAGCTTTCTTT. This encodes CASSVGGVTEAFF.

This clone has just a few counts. The CDR3: CASSLEQGQTQYF. CDR3 coding DNA: TGTGCCAGCAGCTTGGAGCAGGGGCAGACCCAGTACTTC. V and J are TRBV5-4 and TRBJ2-5, with D possibly being TRBD1 (6 bases). The CDR3 runs 13 residues. Germline loops: CDR1 SGHNT, CDR2 YYREEE (reference sequence). V was pared by 0 bases and J by 6 bases, with 9 bases between.

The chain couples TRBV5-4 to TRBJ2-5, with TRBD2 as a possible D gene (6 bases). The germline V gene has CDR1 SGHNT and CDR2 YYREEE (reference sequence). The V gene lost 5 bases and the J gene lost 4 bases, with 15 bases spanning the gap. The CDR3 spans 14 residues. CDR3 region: CASSDSGGAETQYF. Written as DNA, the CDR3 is TGTGCCAGCAGTGACAGTGGAGGGGCAGAGACCCAGTACTTC.

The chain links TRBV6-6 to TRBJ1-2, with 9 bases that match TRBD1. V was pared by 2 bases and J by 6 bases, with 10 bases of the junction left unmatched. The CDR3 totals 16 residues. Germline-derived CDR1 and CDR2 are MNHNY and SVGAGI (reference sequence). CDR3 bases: TGTGCCAGCAGTTACACCGGGACAGGGTTCGGGGATGGCTACACCTTC. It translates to CASSYTGTGFGDGYTF.

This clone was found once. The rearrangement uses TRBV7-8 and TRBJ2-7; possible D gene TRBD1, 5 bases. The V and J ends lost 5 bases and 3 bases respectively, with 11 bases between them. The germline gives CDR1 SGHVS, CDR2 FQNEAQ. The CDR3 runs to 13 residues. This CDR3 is CASSRQGNYEQYF. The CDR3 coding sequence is TGTGCCAGCAGCCGTCAGGGAAACTACGAGCAGTACTTC. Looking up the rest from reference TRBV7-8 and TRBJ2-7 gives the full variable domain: GAGVSQSPRYKVAKRGQDVALRCDPISGHVSLFWYQQALGQGPEFLTYFQNEAQLDKSGLPSDRFFAERPEGSVSTLKIQRTQQEDSAVYLCASSRQGNYEQYFGPGTRLTVT.

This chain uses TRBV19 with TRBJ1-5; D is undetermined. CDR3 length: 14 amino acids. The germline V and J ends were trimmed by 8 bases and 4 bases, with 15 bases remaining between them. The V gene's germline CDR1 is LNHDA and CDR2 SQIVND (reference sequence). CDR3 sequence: CASVGGVWNQPQHF. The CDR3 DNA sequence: TGTGCCAGTGTAGGCGGGGTATGGAATCAGCCCCAGCATTTT.

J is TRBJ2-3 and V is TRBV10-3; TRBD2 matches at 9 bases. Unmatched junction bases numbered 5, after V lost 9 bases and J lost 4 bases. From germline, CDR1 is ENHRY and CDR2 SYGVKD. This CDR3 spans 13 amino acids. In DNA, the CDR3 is TGTGCCATGAGAATAGCGGGAGCAGATACGCAGTATTTT. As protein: CAMRIAGADTQYF.

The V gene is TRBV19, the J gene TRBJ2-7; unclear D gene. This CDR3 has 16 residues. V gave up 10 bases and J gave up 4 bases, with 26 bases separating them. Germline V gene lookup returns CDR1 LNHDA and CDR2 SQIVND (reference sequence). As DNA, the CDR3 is TGTGCCACCTCAAAAACTCCGGCACCGGTGGGGTACGAGCAGTACTTC. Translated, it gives CATSKTPAPVGYEQYF.

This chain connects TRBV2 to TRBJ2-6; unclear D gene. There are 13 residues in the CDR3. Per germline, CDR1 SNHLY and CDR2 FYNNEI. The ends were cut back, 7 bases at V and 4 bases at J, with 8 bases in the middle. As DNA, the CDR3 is TGTGCCAGCAATGGGTACGGGGCCAACGTCCTGACTTTC. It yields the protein CASNGYGANVLTF. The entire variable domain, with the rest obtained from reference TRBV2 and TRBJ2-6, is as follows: EPEVTQTPSHQVTQMGQEVILRCVPISNHLYFYWYRQILGQKVEFLVSFYNNEISEKSEIFDDQFSVERPDGSNFTLKIRSTKLEDSAMYFCASNGYGANVLTFGAGSRLTVL.

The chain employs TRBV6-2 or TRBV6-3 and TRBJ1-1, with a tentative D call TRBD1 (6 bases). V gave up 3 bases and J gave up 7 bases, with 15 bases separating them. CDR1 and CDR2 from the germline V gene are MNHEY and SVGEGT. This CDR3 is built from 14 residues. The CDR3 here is CASSYPRGAGEAFF. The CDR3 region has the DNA TGTGCCAGCAGTTATCCCCGGGGGGCGGGTGAAGCTTTCTTT.

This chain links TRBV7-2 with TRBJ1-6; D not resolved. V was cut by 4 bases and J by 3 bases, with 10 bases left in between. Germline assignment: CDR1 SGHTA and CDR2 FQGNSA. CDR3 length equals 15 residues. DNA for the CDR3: TGTGCCAGCAGCTATGCGGGGTACTATAATTCACCCCTCCACTTT. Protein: CASSYAGYYNSPLHF.

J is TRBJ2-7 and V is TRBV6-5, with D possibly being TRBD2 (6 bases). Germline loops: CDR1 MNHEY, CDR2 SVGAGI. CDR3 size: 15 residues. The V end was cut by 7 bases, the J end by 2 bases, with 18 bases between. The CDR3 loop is CASTRDPGGTYEQYF. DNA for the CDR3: TGTGCCAGCACTAGGGACCCGGGCGGGACCTACGAGCAGTACTTC.

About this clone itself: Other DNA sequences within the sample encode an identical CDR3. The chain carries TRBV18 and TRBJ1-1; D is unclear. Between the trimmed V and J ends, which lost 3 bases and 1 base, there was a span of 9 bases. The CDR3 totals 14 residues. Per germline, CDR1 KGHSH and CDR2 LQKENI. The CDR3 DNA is TGTGCCAGCTCACCCGGTACCCAGAACACTGAAGCTTTCTTT. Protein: CASSPGTQNTEAFF.

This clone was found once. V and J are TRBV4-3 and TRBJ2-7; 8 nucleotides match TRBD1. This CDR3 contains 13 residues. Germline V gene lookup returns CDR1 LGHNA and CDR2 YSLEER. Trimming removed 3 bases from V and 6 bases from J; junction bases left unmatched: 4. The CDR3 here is CASSHATGGEQYF. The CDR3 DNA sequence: TGCGCCAGCAGCCACGCAACAGGGGGCGAGCAGTACTTC.

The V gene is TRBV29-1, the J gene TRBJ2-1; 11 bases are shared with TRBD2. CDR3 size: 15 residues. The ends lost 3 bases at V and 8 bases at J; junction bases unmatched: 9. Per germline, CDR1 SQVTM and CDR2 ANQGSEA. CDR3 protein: CSVEPSSGRPYEQFF. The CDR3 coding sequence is TGCAGCGTTGAGCCCTCTAGCGGGAGGCCCTATGAGCAGTTCTTC.

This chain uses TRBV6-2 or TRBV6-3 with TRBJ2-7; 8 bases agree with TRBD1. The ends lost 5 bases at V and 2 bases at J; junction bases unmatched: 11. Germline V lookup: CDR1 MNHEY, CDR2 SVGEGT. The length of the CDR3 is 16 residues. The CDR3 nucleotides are TGTGCCAGCAGTGGCTCCGGGACAGGCCACACCTACGAGCAGTACTTC. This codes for CASSGSGTGHTYEQYF.

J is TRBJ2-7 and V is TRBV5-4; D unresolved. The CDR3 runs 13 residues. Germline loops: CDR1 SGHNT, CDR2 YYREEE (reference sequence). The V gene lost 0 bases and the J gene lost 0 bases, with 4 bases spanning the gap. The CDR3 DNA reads TGTGCCAGCAGCTTGGACGGCTCCTACGAGCAGTACTTC. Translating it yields CASSLDGSYEQYF.

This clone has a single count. This CDR3 is CATRVSVYGYTF. The CDR3 DNA reads as TGTGCCACCAGGGTTTCCGTCTATGGCTACACCTTC. The chain combines TRBV10-3 with TRBJ1-2, with D possibly TRBD1 on 5 matching bases. V was trimmed by 10 bases and J by 4 bases, leaving 13 bases between them. Germline values: CDR1 ENHRY, CDR2 SYGVKD. The CDR3 contains 12 residues.

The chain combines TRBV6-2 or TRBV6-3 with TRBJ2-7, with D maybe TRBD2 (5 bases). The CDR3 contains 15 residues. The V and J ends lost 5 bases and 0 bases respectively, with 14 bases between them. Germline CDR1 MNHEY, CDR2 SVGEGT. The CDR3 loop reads CASSPERWSSYEQYF. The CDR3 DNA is TGTGCCAGCAGTCCAGAGCGGTGGAGCTCCTACGAGCAGTACTTC.

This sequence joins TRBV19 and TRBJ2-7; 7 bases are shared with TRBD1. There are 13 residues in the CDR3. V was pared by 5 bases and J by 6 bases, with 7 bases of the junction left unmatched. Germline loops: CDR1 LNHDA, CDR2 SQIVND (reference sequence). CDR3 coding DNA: TGTGCCAGTAGTGTCCGACAGGGAAGCGAGCAGTACTTC. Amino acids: CASSVRQGSEQYF.

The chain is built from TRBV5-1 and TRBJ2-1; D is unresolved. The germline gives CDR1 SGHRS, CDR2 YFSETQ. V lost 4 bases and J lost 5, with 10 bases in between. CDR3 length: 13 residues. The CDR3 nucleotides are TGCGCCAGCAGCCTCGCTCTGAACAATGAGCAGTTCTTC. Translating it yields CASSLALNNEQFF.

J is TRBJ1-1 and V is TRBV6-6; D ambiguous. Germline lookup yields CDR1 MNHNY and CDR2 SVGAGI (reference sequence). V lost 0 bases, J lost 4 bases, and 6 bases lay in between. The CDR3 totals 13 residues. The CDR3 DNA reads TGTGCCAGCAGTTACTCGCCATCCACTGAAGCTTTCTTT. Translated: CASSYSPSTEAFF.

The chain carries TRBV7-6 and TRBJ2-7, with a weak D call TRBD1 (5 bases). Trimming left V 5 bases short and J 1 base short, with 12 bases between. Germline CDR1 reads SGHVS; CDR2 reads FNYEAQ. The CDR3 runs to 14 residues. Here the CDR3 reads CASSTYTGSYEQYF. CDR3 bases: TGTGCCAGCAGCACGTATACAGGATCCTACGAGCAGTACTTC. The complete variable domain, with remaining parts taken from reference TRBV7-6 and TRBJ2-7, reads GAGVSQSPRYKVTKRGQDVALRCDPISGHVSLYWYRQALGQGPEFLTYFNYEAQQDKSGLPNDRFSAERPEGSISTLTIQRTEQRDSAMYRCASSTYTGSYEQYFGPGTRLTVT.

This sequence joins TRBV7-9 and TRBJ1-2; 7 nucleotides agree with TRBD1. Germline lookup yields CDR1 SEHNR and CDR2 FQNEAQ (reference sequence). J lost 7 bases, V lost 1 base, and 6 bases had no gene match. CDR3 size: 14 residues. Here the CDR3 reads CASSLGGGGIGYTF. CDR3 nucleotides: TGTGCCAGCAGCTTAGGCGGAGGGGGCATTGGCTACACCTTC.

The CDR3 DNA is TGTGCCAGCAGCTTCACCGGGACTAGCGGGAGCAATGAGCAGTTCTTC. Protein sequence: CASSFTGTSGSNEQFF. J is TRBJ2-1 and V is TRBV7-3; 14 nucleotides line up with TRBD2. V lost 3 bases, J lost 6 bases, and 4 bases stayed unmatched. The CDR3 totals 16 residues. Germline V gene sequence: CDR1 SGHTA, CDR2 FQGTGA.

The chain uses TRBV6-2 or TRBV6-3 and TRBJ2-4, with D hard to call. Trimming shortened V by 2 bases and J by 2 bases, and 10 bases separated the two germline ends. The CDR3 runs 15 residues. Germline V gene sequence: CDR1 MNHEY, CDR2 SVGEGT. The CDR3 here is CASSYPTVSKNIQYF. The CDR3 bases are TGTGCCAGCAGTTACCCTACAGTTTCCAAAAACATTCAGTACTTC.